The table lists the clone carrying this TCR beta chain with a few counts. What it binds is not known. Being one base from a much bigger clone, this may be a read error. The data derive from a study of regulatory T cells in long-lasting Graves disease. Study-wide results and limits: Sampling was limited to peripheral blood rather than thyroid tissue.

Indicated time point: newly diagnosed GD, antithyroid drugs for less than 3 months. With RNA extracted from PBMCs as input, the TCR library was made. To make TCR beta libraries, researchers used iRepertoire HTBI primers and Arm-PCR of CDR3 regions. Each CDR3 protein is one row after TCRdb ran MiXCR on the multiplex PCR reads. The table records a few hundred thousand distinct CDR3 sequences, approximately 20% of them present only once. Trimming took off 1 base at V and 7 bases at J, with 7 bases between the two ends. Germline V gives CDR1 SEHNR, CDR2 FQNEAQ (reference sequence). The CDR3 is 12 amino acids.

The chain joins TRBV7-9 to TRBJ1-1; D ambiguous. Sequenced material: peripheral blood mononuclear cells (PBMCs), taken at new diagnosis, from a patient treated with antithyroid drugs. The TCR originated in a female donor with Graves disease. CDR3 DNA: TGTGCCAGCAGCTTAGAGGGCAGTGAAGCTTTCTTT. Amino acid sequence: CASSLEGSEAFF.